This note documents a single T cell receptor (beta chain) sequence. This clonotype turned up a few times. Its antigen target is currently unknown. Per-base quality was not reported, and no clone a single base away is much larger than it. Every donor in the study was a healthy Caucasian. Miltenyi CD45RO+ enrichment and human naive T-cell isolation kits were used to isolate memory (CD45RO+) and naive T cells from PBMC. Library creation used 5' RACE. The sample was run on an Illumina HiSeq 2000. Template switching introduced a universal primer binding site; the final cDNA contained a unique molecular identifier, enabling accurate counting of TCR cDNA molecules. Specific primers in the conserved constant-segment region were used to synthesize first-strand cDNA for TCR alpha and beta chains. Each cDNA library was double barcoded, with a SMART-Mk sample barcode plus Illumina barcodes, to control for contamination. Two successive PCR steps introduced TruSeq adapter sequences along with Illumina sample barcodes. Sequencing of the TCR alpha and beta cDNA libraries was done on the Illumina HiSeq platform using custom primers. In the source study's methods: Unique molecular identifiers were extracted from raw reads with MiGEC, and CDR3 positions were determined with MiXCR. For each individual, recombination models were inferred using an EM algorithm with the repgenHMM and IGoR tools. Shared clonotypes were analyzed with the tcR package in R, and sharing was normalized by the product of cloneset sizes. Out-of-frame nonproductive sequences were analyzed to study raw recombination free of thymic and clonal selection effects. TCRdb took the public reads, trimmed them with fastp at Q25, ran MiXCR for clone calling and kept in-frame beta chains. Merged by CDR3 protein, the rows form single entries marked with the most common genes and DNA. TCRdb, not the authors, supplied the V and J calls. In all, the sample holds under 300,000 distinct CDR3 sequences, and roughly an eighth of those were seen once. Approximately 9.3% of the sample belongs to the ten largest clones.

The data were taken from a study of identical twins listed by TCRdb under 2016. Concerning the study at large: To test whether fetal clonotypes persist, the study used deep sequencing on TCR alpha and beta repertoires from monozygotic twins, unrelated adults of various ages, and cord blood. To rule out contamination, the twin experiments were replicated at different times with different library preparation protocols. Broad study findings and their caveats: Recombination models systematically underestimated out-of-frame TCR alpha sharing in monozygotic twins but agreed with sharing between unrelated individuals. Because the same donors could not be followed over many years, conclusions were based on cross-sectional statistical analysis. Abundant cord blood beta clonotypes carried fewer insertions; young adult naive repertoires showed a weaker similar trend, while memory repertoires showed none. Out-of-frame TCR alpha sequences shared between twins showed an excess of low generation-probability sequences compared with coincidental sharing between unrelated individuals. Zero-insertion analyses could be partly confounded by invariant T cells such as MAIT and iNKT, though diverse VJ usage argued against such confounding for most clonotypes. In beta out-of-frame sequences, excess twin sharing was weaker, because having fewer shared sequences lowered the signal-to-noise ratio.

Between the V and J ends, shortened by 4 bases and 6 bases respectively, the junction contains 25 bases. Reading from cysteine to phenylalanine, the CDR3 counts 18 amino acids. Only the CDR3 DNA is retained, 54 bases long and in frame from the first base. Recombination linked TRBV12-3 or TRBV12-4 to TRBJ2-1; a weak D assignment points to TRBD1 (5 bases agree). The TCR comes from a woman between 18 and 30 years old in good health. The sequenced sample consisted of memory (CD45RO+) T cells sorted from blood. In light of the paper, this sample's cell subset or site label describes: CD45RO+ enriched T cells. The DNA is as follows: TGTGCCAGCAGTTCCGGCGTGGGCTCAGGGTTATCGGGCAATGAGCAGTTCTTC. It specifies CASSSGVGSGLSGNEQFF.